The subject of this entry is one T cell receptor beta chain. No antigen is known for it. The CDR3 has 13 amino acids. V dropped 4 bases and J dropped 5; count of bases not matched to a gene: 5. CDR1 and CDR2 from the germline V gene are SQVTM and ANQGSEA. The data derive from a study of identical twins. Points from the study as a whole: Recombination models fit unrelated individuals' TCR alpha sharing but underestimated twins'.

TCRdb itself ran the 5' RACE reads through MiXCR, one entry per CDR3 protein. The top ten clones hold 2.9% of a sample with a few hundred thousand distinct CDR3 sequences, roughly 26% of them seen once. In addition, the sample was reused for a study of T cells expressing NK-cell markers.

The sequence was obtained from a woman aged 18-29 years in good health. The chain is built from TRBV29-1 and TRBJ1-1, with 9 bases that match TRBD1. The sequencing input was CD4+ T cells sorted from blood. CDR3 region: CSVARQGGTEAFF. The DNA for the CDR3 is TGCAGCGTTGCGAGACAGGGGGGAACTGAAGCTTTCTTT. Variable domain in full (rest from reference TRBV29-1 and TRBJ1-1): SAVISQKPSRDICQRGTSLTIQCQVDSQVTMMFWYRQQPGQSLTLIATANQGSEATYESGFVIDKFPISRPNLTFSTLTVSNMSPEDSSIYLCSVARQGGTEAFFGQGTRLTVV.